This TCR beta chain originates from a study of siplizumab effects on memory and regulatory T cells. With 0 bases removed from V and 2 bases from J, the gap between germline ends came to 9 bases. Germline V lookup: CDR1 SGHRS, CDR2 YFSETQ. The CDR3 length is 15 residues. Comments on this clone: Its target is not known.

Study conclusions and caveats: Some alloreactive sequences were traceable to unstimulated CD4+ memory cells, and siplizumab significantly reduced them. No functional test confirmed suppression by proliferating siplizumab-culture Tregs.

TCRdb's table, derived via immunoSEQ multiplex PCR, lists solely in-frame clones and lacks some. The sample lists nearly 95,000 clones; nearly 95% were seen once. This TCR was recovered from a human donor in good health. This chain joins TRBV5-1 and TRBJ2-1, with D possibly matching TRBD2 (5 bases). The sequenced sample was non-Treg CD4+ T cells sorted from blood. The CDR3 region has the DNA TGCGCCAGCAGCTTGGCCCCGGGAACCTACAATGAGCAGTTCTTC. As protein: CASSLAPGTYNEQFF.